This T cell receptor (beta chain) was recorded in a study of regulatory T cells in long-lasting Graves disease. This clonotype was seen a handful of times. Time point specified: newly diagnosed GD, antithyroid drugs for less than 3 months. RNA from PBMCs was the source of the TCR library. In germline, CDR1 is MNHNS, CDR2 SASEGT. This CDR3 spans 13 amino acids. V lost 5 bases to trimming and J lost 3 bases, with 10 bases between them. iRepertoire HTBI primers and Arm-PCR of CDR3 regions built TCR beta libraries. Each CDR3 protein is one row after TCRdb ran MiXCR on the multiplex PCR reads. The data hold about 530,000 distinct CDR3 sequences, with about 16% observed a single time. These same data were also listed under a study on T cells in Graves' hyperthyroidism and ophthalmopathy.

The chain uses TRBV6-1 and TRBJ1-1; no clear D gene. Source: peripheral blood mononuclear cells (PBMCs), taken at new diagnosis, from a patient treated with antithyroid drugs. The receptor was derived from a woman aged 35-65 years with Graves disease. The CDR3 DNA reads as TGTGCCAGCAGTTACTCCGTTTACACTGAAGCTTTCTTT. It translates to CASSYSVYTEAFF.